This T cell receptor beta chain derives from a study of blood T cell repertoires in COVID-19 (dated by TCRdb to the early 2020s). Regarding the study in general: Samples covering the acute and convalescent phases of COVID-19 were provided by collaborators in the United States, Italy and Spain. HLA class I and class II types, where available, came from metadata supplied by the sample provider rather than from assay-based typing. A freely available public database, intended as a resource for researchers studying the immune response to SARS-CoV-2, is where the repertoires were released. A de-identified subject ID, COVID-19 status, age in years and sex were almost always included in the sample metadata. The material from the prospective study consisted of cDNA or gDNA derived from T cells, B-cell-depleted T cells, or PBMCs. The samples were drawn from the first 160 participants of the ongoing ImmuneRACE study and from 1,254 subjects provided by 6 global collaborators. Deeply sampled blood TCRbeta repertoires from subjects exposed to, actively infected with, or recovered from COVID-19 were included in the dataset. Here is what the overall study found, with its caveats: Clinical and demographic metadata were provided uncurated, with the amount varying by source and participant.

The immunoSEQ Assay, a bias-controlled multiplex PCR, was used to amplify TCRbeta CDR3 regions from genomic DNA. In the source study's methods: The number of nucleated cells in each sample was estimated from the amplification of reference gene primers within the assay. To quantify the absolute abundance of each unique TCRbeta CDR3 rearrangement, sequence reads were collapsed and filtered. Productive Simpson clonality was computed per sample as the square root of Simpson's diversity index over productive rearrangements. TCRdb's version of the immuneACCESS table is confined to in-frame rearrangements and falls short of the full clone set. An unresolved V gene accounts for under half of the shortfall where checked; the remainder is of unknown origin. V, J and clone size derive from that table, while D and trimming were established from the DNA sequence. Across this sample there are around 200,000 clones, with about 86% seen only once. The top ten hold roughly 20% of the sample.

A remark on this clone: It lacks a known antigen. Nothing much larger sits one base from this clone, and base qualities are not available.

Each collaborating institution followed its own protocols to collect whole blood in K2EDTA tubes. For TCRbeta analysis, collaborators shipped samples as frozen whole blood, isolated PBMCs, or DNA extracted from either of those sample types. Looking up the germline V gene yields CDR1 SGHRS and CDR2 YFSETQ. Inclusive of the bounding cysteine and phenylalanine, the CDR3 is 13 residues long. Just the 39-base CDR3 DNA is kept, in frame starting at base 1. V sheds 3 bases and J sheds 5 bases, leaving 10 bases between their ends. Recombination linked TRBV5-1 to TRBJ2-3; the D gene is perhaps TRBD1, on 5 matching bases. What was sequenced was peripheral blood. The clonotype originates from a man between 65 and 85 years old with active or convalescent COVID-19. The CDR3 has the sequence CASSSNQGDTQYF. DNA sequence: TGCGCCAGCAGCTCGAACCAGGGAGATACGCAGTATTTT.